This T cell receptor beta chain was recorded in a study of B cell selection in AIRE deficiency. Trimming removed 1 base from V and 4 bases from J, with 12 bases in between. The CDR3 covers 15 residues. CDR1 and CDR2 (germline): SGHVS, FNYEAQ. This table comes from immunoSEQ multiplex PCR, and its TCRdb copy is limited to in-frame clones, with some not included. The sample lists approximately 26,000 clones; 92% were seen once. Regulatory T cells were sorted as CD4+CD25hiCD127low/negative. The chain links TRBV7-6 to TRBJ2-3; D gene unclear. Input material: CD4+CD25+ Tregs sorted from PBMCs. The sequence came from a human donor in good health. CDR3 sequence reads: CASSLDELRSDTQYF. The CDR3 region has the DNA TGTGCCAGCAGCTTAGATGAGCTTCGCTCAGATACGCAGTATTTT.